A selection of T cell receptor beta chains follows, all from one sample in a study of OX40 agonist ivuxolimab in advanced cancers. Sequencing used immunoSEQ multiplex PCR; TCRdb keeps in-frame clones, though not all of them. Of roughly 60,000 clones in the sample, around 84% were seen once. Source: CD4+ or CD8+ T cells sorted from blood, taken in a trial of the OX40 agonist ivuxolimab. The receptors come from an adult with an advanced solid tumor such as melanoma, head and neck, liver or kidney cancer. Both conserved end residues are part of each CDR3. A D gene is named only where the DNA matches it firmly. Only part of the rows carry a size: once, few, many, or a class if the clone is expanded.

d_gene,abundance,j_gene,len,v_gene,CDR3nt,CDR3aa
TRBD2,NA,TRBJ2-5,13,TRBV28,TGTGCCAGCAGACCCCTAGCGGGAGGAGAGCAGTACTTC,CASRPLAGGEQYF
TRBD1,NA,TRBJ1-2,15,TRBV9,TGTGCCAGCAGCGTAGCTCCAGGGGGTTACTATGGCTACACCTTC,CASSVAPGGYYGYTF
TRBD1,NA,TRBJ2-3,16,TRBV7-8,TGTGCCAGCAGCCTAGGACAGGGTTTCGGGACAGATACGCAGTATTTT,CASSLGQGFGTDTQYF
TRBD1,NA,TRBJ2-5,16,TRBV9,TGTGCCAGCAGCGTAACCGGACAGGGGGCCCGTGAGACCCAGTACTTC,CASSVTGQGARETQYF
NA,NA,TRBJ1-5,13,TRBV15,TGTGCCACCAGCAGAGATGACACTCAGCCCCAGCATTTT,CATSRDDTQPQHF
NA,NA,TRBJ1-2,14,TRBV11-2,TGTGCCAGCAGCCCACAGGGTTTTAACTATGGCTACACCTTC,CASSPQGFNYGYTF
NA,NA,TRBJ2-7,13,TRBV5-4,TGTGCCAGCAGCTATAGGGGGAACTACGAGCAGTACTTC,CASSYRGNYEQYF
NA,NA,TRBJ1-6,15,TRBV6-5,TGTGCCAGCAGTCCCTTTCAAGGGAGGAATTCACCCCTCCACTTT,CASSPFQGRNSPLHF
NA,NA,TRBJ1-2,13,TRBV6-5,TGTGCCACCTTCACCCGCTCAAACTATGGCTACACCTTC,CATFTRSNYGYTF
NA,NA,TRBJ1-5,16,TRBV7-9,TGTGCCAGCAGCTTAGACGCGAGGGAATCGGGTCAGCCCCAGCATTTT,CASSLDARESGQPQHF
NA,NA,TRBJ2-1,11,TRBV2,TGTGCCAGCAGTGAAATGGTAGAGCAGTTCTTC,CASSEMVEQFF
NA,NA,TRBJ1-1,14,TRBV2,TGTGCCAGCAGTGAAGTGTTAATGAACACTGAAGCTTTCTTT,CASSEVLMNTEAFF
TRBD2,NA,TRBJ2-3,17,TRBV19,TGTGCCAGTCGGAGCAGGGGACTAGCGGGACGCACAGATACGCAGTATTTT,CASRSRGLAGRTDTQYF
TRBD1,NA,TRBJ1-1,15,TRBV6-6,TGTGCCAGCAGTTCACCGGGACAGGGGTACACTGAAGCTTTCTTT,CASSSPGQGYTEAFF
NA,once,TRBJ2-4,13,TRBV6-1,TGTGCCAGTTCGAGCAGGACCCAAAACATTCAGTACTTC,CASSSRTQNIQYF
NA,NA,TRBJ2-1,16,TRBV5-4,TGTGCCAGCAGCCCATTAGGGGGAAACCCCTACAATGAGCAGTTCTTC,CASSPLGGNPYNEQFF
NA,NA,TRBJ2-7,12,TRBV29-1,TGCAGCGCCCGGGACACCTTCTACGAGCAGTACTTC,CSARDTFYEQYF
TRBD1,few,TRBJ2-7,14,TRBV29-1,TGCAGCGTCGTTCCAGGGGGTTTCTCTGGCGAGCAGTACTTC,CSVVPGGFSGEQYF
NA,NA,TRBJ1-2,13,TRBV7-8,TGTGCCAGCAGCTTAGGTGCCGGGGGTAGCTACACCTTC,CASSLGAGGSYTF
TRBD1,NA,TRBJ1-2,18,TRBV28,TGTGCCAGCAATGACCTCACGGGACAGGGAAATGTAGGCTATGGCTACACCTTC,CASNDLTGQGNVGYGYTF
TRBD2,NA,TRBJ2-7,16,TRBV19,TGTGCCAGTAGTATCCCTAGAGCGGGAGCAACCTACGAGCAGTACTTC,CASSIPRAGATYEQYF
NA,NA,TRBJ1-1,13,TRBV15,TGTGCCACCAGCAGAGATAGGGGGTTTGAAGCTTTCTTT,CATSRDRGFEAFF
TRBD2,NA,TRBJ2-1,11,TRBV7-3,TGTGCCAGCAGTGCGGGGGATGGGCAGTTCTTC,CASSAGDGQFF
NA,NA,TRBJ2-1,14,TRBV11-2,TGTGCCAGCAGGCGGGACCAGACGTACAATGAGCAGTTCTTC,CASRRDQTYNEQFF
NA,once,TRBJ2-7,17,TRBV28,TGTGCCAGCAGTTTTGTGGCCTCAAGGACGGAATACTACGAGCAGTACTTC,CASSFVASRTEYYEQYF
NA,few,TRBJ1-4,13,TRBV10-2,TGCGCCAGCAGTGAACAGGGACCCGAAAAACTGTTTTTT,CASSEQGPEKLFF
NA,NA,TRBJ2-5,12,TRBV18,TGTGCCAGCTCACCGGGCCAAGAGACCCAGTACTTC,CASSPGQETQYF
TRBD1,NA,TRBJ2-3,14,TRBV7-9,TGTGCCAGCAGCGGACAGGGGATAACAGATACGCAGTATTTT,CASSGQGITDTQYF
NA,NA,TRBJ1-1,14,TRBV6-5,TGTGCCAGCAGTAGCCTCAGGGGAGGCACTGAAGCTTTCTTT,CASSSLRGGTEAFF
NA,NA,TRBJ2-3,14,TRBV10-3,TGTGCCATCAGTGAGGGGGGGCTTGTAGATACGCAGTATTTT,CAISEGGLVDTQYF
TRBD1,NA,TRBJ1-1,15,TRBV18,TGTGCCAGCTCACCACGAACCAGGGACAGAACTGAAGCTTTCTTT,CASSPRTRDRTEAFF
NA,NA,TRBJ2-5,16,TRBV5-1,TGCGCCAGCAGCTTGGACTTCGGCTTAGCTGGAGAGACCCAGTACTTC,CASSLDFGLAGETQYF
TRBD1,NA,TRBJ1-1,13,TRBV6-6,TGTGCCAGCAATGAGGGGGCTTACACTGAAGCTTTCTTT,CASNEGAYTEAFF
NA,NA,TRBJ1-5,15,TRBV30,TGTGCCTGGAGTGTGTCGGAAGAATACAATCAGCCCCAGCATTTT,CAWSVSEEYNQPQHF
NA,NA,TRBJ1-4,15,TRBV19,TGTGCCAGTCGGGGGTATCGGCGGGCGCGCGAAAAACTGTTTTTT,CASRGYRRAREKLFF
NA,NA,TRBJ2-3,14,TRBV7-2,TGTGCCAGCAGCTTATTGGGGGGCACAGATACGCAGTATTTT,CASSLLGGTDTQYF
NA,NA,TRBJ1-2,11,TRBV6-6,TGTGCCAGCAGCCCTGTTGGTGGCTACACCTTC,CASSPVGGYTF
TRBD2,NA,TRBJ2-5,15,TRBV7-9,TGTGCCAGCACGAATCCGAGCGGGGGAGGGGAGACCCAGTACTTC,CASTNPSGGGETQYF
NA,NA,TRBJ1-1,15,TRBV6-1,TGTGCCAGCAGTGAAGTCGGGGGAATAGGCACTGAAGCTTTCTTT,CASSEVGGIGTEAFF
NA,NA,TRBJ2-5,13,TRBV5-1,TGCGCCAGCAGCTTGGAGGGGGGGGAGACCCAGTACTTC,CASSLEGGETQYF
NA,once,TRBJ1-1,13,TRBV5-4,TGTGCCAGCAGCAAAGACCATGCCACTGAAGCTTTCTTT,CASSKDHATEAFF
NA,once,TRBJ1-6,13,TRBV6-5,TGTGCCAGCAGGGTGGGAGCGAATTCACCCCTCCACTTT,CASRVGANSPLHF
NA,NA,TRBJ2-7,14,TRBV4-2,TGTGCCAGCAGCCAAGGCCCAGGCTCCTACGAGCAGTACTTC,CASSQGPGSYEQYF
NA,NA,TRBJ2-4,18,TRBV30,TGTGCCTGGAGTCGGGGGACCTCCGGGACAGTAGCCAAAAACATTCAGTACTTC,CAWSRGTSGTVAKNIQYF
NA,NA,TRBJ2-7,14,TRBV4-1,TGCGCCAGCAGCCAAGGGGTTTTGTCCTACGAGCAGTACTTC,CASSQGVLSYEQYF
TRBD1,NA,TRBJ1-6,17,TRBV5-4,TGTGCCAGCAGTTCTAAACAGGGGGCGGGCTATAATTCACCCCTCCACTTT,CASSSKQGAGYNSPLHF
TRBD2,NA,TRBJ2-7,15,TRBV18,TGTGCCAGCTCACCAACTAGCGGAAAAACCTACGAGCAGTACTTC,CASSPTSGKTYEQYF
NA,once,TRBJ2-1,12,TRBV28,TGTGCCAGCAGTTTGGGTCGGGATGAGCAGTTCTTC,CASSLGRDEQFF
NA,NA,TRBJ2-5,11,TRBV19,TGTGCCAGTAGTATGTTAGAGACCCAGTACTTC,CASSMLETQYF
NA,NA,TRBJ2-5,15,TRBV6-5,TGTGCCAGCAGGAAGGATGGCAGGTACCAAGAGACCCAGTACTTC,CASRKDGRYQETQYF
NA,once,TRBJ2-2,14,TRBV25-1,TGTGCCAGCAGTGCGCTAGCTTTTTCCGGGGAGCTGTTTTTT,CASSALAFSGELFF
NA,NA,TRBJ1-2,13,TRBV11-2,TGTGCCAGCAGCTTAGGTTTGGGGGCTGGCTACACCTTC,CASSLGLGAGYTF
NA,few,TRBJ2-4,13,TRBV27,TGTGCCAGCAAAGGGGCAGGGAGTATCATTCAGTACTTC,CASKGAGSIIQYF